Listed here are 8 T cell receptor beta chains from one sample, sequenced in a study of blood T cells in healthy people across ages. A second about 7 to 11 cycle PCR used barcoded and J-beta primers. TCRdb re-called the 5' RACE reads through MiXCR, storing one row per CDR3 protein. The data hold about 640,000 distinct CDR3 sequences, with about 54% observed a single time. Source material: blood. These receptors all stem from a man in his fifties or sixties in good health.

The CDR3 sequence: CASSQYSRQETQYF. CDR3 nucleotides: TGTGCCAGCAGCCAATACTCGCGCCAAGAGACCCAGTACTTC. V usage is TRBV3-1 and J usage is TRBJ2-5; no definite D call. CDR3 size: 14 residues. Germline V gene lookup returns CDR1 LGHDT and CDR2 YNNKEL (reference sequence). V dropped 2 bases and J dropped 1 base, with 8 bases sitting between them.

Only a few counts were recorded for this clonotype. V and J are TRBV11-2 and TRBJ2-4; tentative D call: TRBD2 (6 bases). The V and J ends lost 6 bases and 3 bases respectively, with 15 bases between them. The CDR3 has 15 residues. Germline-derived CDR1 and CDR2 are SGHAT and FQNNGV. CDR3 nucleotides: TGTGCCAGCAGTCGCAGGGTGGAGGGCAAAAACATTCAGTACTTC. This gives the protein CASSRRVEGKNIQYF.

This clonotype was seen ten or more times. This chain joins TRBV7-9 and TRBJ1-1, with D unclear. The CDR3 sequence is 13 residues long. V lost 5 bases to trimming and J lost 1 base, with 8 bases between them. The germline gives CDR1 SEHNR, CDR2 FQNEAQ (reference sequence). The CDR3 loop reads CASSLGSNTEAFF. The CDR3 DNA reads as TGTGCCAGCAGCCTTGGCTCGAACACTGAAGCTTTCTTT.

The chain employs TRBV29-1 and TRBJ2-1; 9 bases align to TRBD1. The CDR3 loop spans 14 amino acids. CDR1 SQVTM and CDR2 ANQGSEA come from the germline V gene. V lost 6 bases and J lost 4; bases outside the gene matches: 7. The CDR3 spells CSVPGQGVYNEQFF. CDR3 DNA: TGCAGCGTCCCGGGACAGGGAGTGTACAATGAGCAGTTCTTC.

This clonotype was seen repeatedly, ten times or more. The CDR3 sequence is CAIRGTGVDEKLFF. In DNA, the CDR3 is TGTGCCATCAGGGGTACAGGGGTTGACGAAAAACTGTTTTTT. V gene TRBV10-3 combines with J gene TRBJ1-4; 7 nucleotides agree with TRBD1. V was pared by 6 bases and J by 8 bases, with 9 bases of the junction left unmatched. CDR3 size: 14 residues. Germline V gene sequence: CDR1 ENHRY, CDR2 SYGVKD.

A word on this clonotype: Germline is not matched at one junction end, which may reflect a read error. The rearrangement uses TRBV5-1 and TRBJ2-7; 10 bases are a match to TRBD1. Germline values: CDR1 SGHRS, CDR2 YFSETQ. This CDR3 spans 13 amino acids. CDR3 in DNA: TGTGCCAGCAGTACTGACAGGGGGCGGGAGCAGTACTTC. Protein sequence: CASSTDRGREQYF.

On this clonotype itself: Just one base apart from a much larger clone, this may be a read error. The chain has TRBV15 and TRBJ1-4, with unresolved D. The CDR3 contains 15 residues. Germline CDR1 and CDR2: LNHNV and YYDKDF (reference sequence). V was clipped by 0 bases and J by 6 bases, with 11 bases between them. CDR3 sequence (DNA): TGTGCCACCAGCAGAGATAGAAGTACTGATGAAAAACTGTTTTTT. Translated, it gives CATSRDRSTDEKLFF.

The chain has TRBV9 and TRBJ2-5; D might be TRBD2 (6 bases). Trimming removed 0 bases from V and 4 bases from J, with 10 bases in between. CDR1 and CDR2 (germline): SGDLS, YYNGEE. The CDR3 totals 14 residues. The CDR3 nucleotides read TGTGCCAGCAGCGTAGAAGGAGGGGCAGAGACCCAGTACTTC. Encoded protein: CASSVEGGAETQYF.